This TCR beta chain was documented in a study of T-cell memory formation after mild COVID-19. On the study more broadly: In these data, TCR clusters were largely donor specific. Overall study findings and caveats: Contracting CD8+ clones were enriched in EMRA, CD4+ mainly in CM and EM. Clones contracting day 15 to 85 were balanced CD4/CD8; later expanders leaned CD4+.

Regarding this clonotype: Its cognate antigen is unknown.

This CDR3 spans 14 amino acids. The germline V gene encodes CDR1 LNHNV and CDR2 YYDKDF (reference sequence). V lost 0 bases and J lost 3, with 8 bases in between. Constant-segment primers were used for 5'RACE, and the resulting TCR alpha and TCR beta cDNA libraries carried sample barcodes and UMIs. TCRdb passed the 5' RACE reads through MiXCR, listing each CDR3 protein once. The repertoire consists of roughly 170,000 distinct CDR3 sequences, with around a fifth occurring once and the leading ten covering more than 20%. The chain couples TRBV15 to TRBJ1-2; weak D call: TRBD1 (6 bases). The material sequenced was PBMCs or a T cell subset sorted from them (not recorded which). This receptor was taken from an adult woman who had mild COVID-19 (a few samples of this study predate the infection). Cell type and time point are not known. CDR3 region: CATSRDGQHYGYTF. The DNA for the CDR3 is TGTGCCACCAGCAGAGATGGACAGCACTATGGCTACACCTTC.